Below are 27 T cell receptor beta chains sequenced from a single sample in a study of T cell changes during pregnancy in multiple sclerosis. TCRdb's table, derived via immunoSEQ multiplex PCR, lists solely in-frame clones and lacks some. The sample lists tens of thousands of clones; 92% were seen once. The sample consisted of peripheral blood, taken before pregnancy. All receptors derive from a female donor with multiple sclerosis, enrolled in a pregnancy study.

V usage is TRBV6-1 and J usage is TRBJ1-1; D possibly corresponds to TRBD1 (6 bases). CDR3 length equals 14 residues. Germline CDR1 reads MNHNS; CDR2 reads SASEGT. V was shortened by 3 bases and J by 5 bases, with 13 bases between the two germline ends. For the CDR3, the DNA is TGTGCCAGCAGTGACAGGGGCGTTGGGACTGAAGCTTTCTTT. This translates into CASSDRGVGTEAFF.

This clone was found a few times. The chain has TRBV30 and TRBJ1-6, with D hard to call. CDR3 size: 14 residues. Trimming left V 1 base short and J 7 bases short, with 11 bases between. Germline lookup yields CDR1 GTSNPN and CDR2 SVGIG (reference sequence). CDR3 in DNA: TGTGCCTGGAGTGGGGAGGGTGACAATTCACCCCTCCACTTT. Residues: CAWSGEGDNSPLHF.

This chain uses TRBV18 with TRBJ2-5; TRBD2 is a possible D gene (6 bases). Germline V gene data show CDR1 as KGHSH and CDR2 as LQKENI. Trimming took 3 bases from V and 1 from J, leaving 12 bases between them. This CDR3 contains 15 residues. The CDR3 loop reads CASSPAAGSQETQYF. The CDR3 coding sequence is TGTGCCAGCTCACCGGCTGCGGGAAGCCAAGAGACCCAGTACTTC.

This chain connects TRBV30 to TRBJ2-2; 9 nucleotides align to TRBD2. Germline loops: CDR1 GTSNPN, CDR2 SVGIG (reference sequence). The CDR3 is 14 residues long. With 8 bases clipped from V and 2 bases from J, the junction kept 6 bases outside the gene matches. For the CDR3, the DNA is TGTGCCGGGGGACTAGCTCTAAACACCGGGGAGCTGTTTTTT. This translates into CAGGLALNTGELFF.

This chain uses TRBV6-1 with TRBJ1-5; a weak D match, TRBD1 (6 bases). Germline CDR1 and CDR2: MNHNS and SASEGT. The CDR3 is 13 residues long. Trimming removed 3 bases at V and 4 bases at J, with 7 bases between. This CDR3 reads CASSDRGNQPQHF. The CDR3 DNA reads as TGTGCCAGCAGTGACAGGGGTAATCAGCCCCAGCATTTT.

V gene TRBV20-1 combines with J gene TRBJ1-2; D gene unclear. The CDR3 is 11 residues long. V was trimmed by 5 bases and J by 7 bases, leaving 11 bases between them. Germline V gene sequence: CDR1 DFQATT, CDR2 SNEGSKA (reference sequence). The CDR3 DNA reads TGCAGTGCTCCGTCCCCGTCTGGCTACACCTTC. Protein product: CSAPSPSGYTF.

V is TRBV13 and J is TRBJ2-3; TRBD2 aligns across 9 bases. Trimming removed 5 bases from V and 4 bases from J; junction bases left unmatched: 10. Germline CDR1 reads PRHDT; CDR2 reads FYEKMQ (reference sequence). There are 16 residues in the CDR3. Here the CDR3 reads CASSHGTSSTPDTQYF. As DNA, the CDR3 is TGTGCCAGCAGCCACGGGACTAGCTCAACACCAGATACGCAGTATTTT.

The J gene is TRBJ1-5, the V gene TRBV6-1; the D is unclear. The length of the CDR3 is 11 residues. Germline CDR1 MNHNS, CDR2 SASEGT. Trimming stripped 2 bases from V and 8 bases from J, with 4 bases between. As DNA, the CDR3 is TGTGCCAGCAGTGAACCGGAGCCCCAGCATTTT. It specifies CASSEPEPQHF.

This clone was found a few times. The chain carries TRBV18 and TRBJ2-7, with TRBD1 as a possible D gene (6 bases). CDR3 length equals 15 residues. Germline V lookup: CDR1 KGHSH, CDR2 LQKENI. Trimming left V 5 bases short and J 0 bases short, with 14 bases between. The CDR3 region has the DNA TGTGCCAGCTCAAAATGGACAGCCACCTCCTACGAGCAGTACTTC. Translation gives CASSKWTATSYEQYF. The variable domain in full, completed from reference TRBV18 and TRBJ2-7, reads NAGVMQNPRHLVRRRGQEARLRCSPMKGHSHVYWYRQLPEEGLKFMVYLQKENIIDESGMPKERFSAEFPKEGPSILRIQQVVRGDSAAYFCASSKWTATSYEQYFGPGTRLTVT.

The DNA of the CDR3 is TGTGCCACCAGCATACAGGGACGATTTGTGAGTGGCTACACCTTC. Residues: CATSIQGRFVSGYTF. The chain joins TRBV15 to TRBJ1-2, with D perhaps TRBD1 (6 bases). CDR3 size: 15 residues. The germline V gene has CDR1 LNHNV and CDR2 YYDKDF (reference sequence). Deletions cut 4 bases from V and 7 bases from J, with 19 bases between.

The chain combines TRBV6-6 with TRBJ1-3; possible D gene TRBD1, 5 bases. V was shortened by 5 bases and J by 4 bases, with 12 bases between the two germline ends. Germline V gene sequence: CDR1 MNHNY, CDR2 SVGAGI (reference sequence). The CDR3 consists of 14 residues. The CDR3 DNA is TGTGCCAGCAGTCCGTTCCCAGGGGGAAACACCATATATTTT. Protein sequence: CASSPFPGGNTIYF.

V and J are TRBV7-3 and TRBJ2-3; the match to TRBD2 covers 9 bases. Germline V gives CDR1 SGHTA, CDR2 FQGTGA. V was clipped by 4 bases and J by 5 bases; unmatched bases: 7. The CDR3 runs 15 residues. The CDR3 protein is CASSSIERGEDTQYF. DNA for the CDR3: TGTGCCAGCAGCTCTATAGAGCGGGGGGAAGATACGCAGTATTTT.

CDR3 coding DNA: TGTGCCAGCAGCGCGCAGGGGAACACCGGGGAGCTGTTTTTT. This gives the protein CASSAQGNTGELFF. This chain connects TRBV9 to TRBJ2-2; D is possibly TRBD1 (5 bases). With 3 bases removed from V and 1 base from J, the gap between germline ends came to 7 bases. CDR1 SGDLS and CDR2 YYNGEE come from the germline V gene. The CDR3 length is 14 residues.

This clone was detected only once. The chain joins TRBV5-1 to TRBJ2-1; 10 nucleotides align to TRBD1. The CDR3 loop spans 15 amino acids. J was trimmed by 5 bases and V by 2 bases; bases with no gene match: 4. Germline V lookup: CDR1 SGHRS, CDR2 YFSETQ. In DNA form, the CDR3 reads TGCGCCAGCAGCTTTCAAGGGACAGGGGACAATGAGCAGTTCTTC. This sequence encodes CASSFQGTGDNEQFF.

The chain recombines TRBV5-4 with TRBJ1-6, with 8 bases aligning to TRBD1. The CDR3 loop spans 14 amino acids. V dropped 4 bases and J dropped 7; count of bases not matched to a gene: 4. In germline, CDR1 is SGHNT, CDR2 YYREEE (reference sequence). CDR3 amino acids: CASSVRDRNSPLHF. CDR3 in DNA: TGTGCCAGCAGCGTCCGGGACAGGAATTCACCCCTCCACTTT.

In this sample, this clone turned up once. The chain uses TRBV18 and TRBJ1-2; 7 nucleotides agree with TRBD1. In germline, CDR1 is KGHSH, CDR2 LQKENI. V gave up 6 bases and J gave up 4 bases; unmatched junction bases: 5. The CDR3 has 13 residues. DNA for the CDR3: TGTGCCAGCTCCCAAGACAGGGCCTATGGCTACACCTTC. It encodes CASSQDRAYGYTF.

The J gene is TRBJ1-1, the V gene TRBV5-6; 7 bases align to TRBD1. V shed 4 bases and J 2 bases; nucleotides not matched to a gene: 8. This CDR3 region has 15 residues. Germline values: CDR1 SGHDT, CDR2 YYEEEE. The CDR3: CASSPGTVANTEAFF. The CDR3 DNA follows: TGTGCCAGCAGCCCCGGGACAGTGGCTAACACTGAAGCTTTCTTT.

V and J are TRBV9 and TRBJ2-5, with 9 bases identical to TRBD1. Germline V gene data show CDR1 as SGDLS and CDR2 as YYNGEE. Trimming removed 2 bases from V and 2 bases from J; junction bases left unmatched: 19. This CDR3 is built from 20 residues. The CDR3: CASSVSTGTGNIQVQETQYF. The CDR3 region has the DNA TGTGCCAGCAGCGTCTCCACCGGGACAGGGAATATTCAAGTACAAGAGACCCAGTACTTC.

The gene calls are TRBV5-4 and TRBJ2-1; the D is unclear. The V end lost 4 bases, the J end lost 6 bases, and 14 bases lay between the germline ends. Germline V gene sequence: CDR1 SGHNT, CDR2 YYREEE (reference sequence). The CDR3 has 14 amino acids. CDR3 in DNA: TGTGCCAGCAGCCCCCGAGGAGAAATCAATGAGCAGTTCTTC. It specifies CASSPRGEINEQFF.

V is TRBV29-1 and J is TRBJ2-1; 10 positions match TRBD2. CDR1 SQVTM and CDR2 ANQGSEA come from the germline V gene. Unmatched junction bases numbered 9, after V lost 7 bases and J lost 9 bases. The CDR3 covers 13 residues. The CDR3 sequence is CSAGSGGAAEQFF. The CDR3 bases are TGCAGCGCCGGAAGCGGGGGGGCCGCTGAGCAGTTCTTC.

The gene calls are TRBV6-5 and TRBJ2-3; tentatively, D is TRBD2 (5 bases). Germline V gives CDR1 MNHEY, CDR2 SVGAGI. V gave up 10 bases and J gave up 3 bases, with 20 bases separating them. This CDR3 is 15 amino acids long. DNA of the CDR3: TGTGCCATCACCCCCAGGACGGGCGGGACAGATACGCAGTATTTT. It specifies CAITPRTGGTDTQYF.

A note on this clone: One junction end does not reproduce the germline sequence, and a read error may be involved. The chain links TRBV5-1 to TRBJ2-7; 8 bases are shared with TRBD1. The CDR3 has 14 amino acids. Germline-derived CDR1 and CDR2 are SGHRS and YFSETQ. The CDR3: CASSPRQGSYEQHF. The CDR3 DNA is TGCGCCAGCAGCCCCCGACAGGGGTCGTACGAGCAGCACTTC.

CDR3 sequence reads: CASSLQKPYNEQFF. DNA for the CDR3: TGTGCCAGCAGCTTACAGAAACCCTACAATGAGCAGTTCTTC. J is TRBJ2-1 and V is TRBV7-9; D uncertain. CDR3 length equals 14 residues. V was clipped by 2 bases and J by 2 bases, with 7 bases between them. Germline lookup yields CDR1 SEHNR and CDR2 FQNEAQ (reference sequence).

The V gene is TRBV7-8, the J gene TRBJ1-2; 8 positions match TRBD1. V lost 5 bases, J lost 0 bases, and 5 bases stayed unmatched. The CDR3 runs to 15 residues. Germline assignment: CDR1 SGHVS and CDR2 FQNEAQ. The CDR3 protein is CASSAMTGANYGYTF. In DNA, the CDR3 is TGTGCCAGCAGCGCAATGACAGGGGCTAACTATGGCTACACCTTC.

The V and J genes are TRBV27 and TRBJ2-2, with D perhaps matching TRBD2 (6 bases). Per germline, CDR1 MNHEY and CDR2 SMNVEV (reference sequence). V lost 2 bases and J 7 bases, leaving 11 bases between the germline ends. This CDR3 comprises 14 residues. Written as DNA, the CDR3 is TGTGCCAGCAGTTTAGCTACTAGCCACGGGGAGCTGTTTTTT. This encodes CASSLATSHGELFF.

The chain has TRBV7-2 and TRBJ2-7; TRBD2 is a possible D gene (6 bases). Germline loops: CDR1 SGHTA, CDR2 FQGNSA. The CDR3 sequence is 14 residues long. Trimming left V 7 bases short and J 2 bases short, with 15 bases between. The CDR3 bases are TGTGCCAGCAACCTACCGGGACTTCCCTACGAGCAGTACTTC. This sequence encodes CASNLPGLPYEQYF.

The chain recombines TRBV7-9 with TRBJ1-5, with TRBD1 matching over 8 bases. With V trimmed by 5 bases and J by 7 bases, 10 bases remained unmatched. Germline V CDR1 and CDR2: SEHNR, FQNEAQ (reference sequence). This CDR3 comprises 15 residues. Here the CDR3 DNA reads TGTGCCAGCAGCGGGACAGGACCGGGGACCCAGCCCCAGCATTTT. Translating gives CASSGTGPGTQPQHF.